This T cell receptor (beta chain) stems from a study of T cell repertoires in cytomegalovirus infection. Study background: CMV infection together with matching HLA type was indicated by public TCR beta signatures.

There are 16 residues in the CDR3. Per germline, CDR1 SGHNT and CDR2 YENEEA. V shed 4 bases and J 2 bases; nucleotides not matched to a gene: 6. TCRdb called the reads again in MiXCR, with one record for every CDR3 protein. Here the sample spans 200,000 to 300,000 distinct CDR3 sequences, about 12% being singletons. Study-wide results and limits: Cumulative frequency (of public TCR beta family members) identified carriers of CMV plus the relevant HLA. CMV-specific TCR beta clonotypes restricted by HLA-C dominated the ex vivo response.

This clonotype was observed at least ten times. Its specificity is unknown. The origin of this receptor is a human donor in good health (CMV status not recorded). Some clones in this sample may be carry-over from other donors' samples. Sequenced sample: PBMCs. The V gene is TRBV11-3, the J gene TRBJ2-1; TRBD2 agrees at 9 bases. In DNA, the CDR3 is TGTGCCAGCAGCTCTGCTAGCGGGGCCCCCTACAATGAGCAGTTCTTC. It is translated as CASSSASGAPYNEQFF.